One T cell receptor beta chain is described in this entry. The antigen is not known. The sample originates from a study of post-analysis software for immune sequencing data. The overall study: The disease courses spanned relapsing-remitting, secondary progressive and progressive-relapsing forms of multiple sclerosis. Notes on the study in general: Elevated frequency relative to controls characterized several TRBV segments in patients, TRBV5-6, TRBV5-1 and TRBV20-1 among them. Strong same-batch co-clustering of samples appeared with F measure clustering.

cDNA libraries for TCR beta contained unique molecular identifiers. T cells numbering roughly 1 to 10 million gave rise to roughly 0.5 million cDNA molecules. Using its own MiXCR run on the PCR reads, TCRdb lists one record per CDR3 protein. The sample lists about 260,000 distinct CDR3 sequences; 36% were seen once. Germline V gene data show CDR1 as MGHRA and CDR2 as YSYEKL. The CDR3 has 12 amino acids. V was cut by 0 bases and J by 8 bases, with 7 bases left in between. The V and J genes are TRBV4-1 and TRBJ1-1; D not certain. Sequenced input: blood. This clonotype originated in a girl aged 5 to 17 with multiple sclerosis. The CDR3 protein is CASSQDRTEAFF. The CDR3 region has the DNA TGCGCCAGCAGCCAAGATCGGACGGAAGCTTTCTTT.